The 3 T cell receptor beta chains below all came from one sample that was sequenced in a study of blood T cell repertoires in COVID-19. TCRdb's table, derived via immunoSEQ multiplex PCR, lists solely in-frame clones and lacks some. The sample shows roughly 290,000 clones, 70% to 90% of them seen only once. Specimen: peripheral blood. All receptors come from a woman aged 45-65 years who had recovered from COVID-19.

For the CDR3, the DNA is TGCGCCAGCAGCCCAGAGCCAGGCCCTAACTATGGCTACACCTTC. Translation: CASSPEPGPNYGYTF. This chain joins TRBV5-1 and TRBJ1-2; the D is unclear. The germline V gene encodes CDR1 SGHRS and CDR2 YFSETQ. This CDR3 has 15 residues. Trimming removed 4 bases at V and 0 bases at J, with 13 bases between.

Concerning this clone itself: A junction end diverges from the germline sequence, so it may reflect a read error. CDR3 DNA: TGTGCCAGCAGCCCCCGAGGCGGGGGGGCGAAAACCGGGGAGCTGTTTTTT. Amino acid sequence: CASSPRGGGAKTGELFF. V usage is TRBV7-2 and J usage is TRBJ2-2; 9 bases line up with TRBD2. From germline, CDR1 is SGHTA and CDR2 FQGNSA. The CDR3 extends over 17 amino acids.

The genes are TRBV30 and TRBJ2-7; 8 bases align to TRBD2. There are 14 residues in the CDR3. Germline CDR1 and CDR2: GTSNPN and SVGIG (reference sequence). V trimming: 2 bases; J trimming: 4 bases; junction bases outside the gene matches: 7. In DNA form, the CDR3 reads TGTGCCTGGAGTTTGCCGGGGGGGGCTTACGAGCAGTACTTC. This codes for CAWSLPGGAYEQYF.